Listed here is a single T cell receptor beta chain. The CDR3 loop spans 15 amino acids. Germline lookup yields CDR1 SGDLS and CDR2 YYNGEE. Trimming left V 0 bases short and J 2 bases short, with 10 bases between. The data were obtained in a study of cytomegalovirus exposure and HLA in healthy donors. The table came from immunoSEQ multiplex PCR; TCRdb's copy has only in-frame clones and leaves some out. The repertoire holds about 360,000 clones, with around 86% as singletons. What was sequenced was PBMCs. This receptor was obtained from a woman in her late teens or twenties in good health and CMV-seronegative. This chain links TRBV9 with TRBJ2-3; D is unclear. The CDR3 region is CASSVGASHTDTQYF. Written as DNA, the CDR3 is TGTGCCAGCAGCGTAGGGGCTTCTCACACAGATACGCAGTATTTT.